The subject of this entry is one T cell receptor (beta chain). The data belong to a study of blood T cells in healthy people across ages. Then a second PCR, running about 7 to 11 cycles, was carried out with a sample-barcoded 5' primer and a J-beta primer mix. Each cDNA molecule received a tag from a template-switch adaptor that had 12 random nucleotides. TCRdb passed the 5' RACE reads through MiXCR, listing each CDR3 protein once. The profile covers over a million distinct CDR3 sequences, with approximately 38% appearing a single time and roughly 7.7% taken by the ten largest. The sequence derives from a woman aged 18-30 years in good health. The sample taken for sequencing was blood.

The CDR3 DNA follows: TGTGCCATTTCCGGGACTAGCGGGAGGGGGAATGAGCAGTACTTC. This gives the protein CAISGTSGRGNEQYF. The chain has TRBV10-3 and TRBJ2-5, with 16 bases identical to TRBD2. The length of the CDR3 is 15 residues. V gave up 9 bases and J gave up 11 bases; unmatched junction bases: 12. The germline gives CDR1 ENHRY, CDR2 SYGVKD.